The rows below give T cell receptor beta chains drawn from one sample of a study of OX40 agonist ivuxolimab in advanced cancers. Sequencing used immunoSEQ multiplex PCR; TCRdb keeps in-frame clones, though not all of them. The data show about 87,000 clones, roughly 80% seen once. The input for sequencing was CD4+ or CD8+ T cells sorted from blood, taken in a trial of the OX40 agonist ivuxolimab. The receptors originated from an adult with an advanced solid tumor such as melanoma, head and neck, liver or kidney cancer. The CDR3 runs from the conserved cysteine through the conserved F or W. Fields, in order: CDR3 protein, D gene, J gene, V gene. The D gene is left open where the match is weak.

CDR3: CASSLEGGSPLHF
D: -
J: TRBJ1-6
V: TRBV11-3

CDR3: CASSQGVATGEETQYF
D: TRBD1
J: TRBJ2-5
V: TRBV4-2

CDR3: CASSSLTRGQGLNQPQHF
D: TRBD1
J: TRBJ1-5
V: TRBV7-2

CDR3: CASSRGGSLGSPLHF
D: -
J: TRBJ1-6
V: TRBV27

CDR3: CASSPQGGTYEQYF
D: -
J: TRBJ2-7
V: TRBV7-2

CDR3: CASSPGQTRTGELFF
D: -
J: TRBJ2-2
V: TRBV5-1

CDR3: CASRRTGGETQYF
D: TRBD1
J: TRBJ2-5
V: TRBV5-6

CDR3: CASSQVGPDTQYF
D: -
J: TRBJ2-3
V: TRBV4-2

CDR3: CAGGREAGEQYF
D: -
J: TRBJ2-7
V: TRBV30

CDR3: CAISGGRGRTDTQYF
D: -
J: TRBJ2-3
V: TRBV10-3

CDR3: CATTGLDTQYF
D: TRBD1
J: TRBJ2-3
V: TRBV6-6

CDR3: CASSGIRISTNEKLFF
D: -
J: TRBJ1-4
V: TRBV2

CDR3: CASSLSNGQPYGYTF
D: -
J: TRBJ1-2
V: TRBV27

CDR3: CASSSGGSDNEQFF
D: -
J: TRBJ2-1
V: TRBV7-2

CDR3: CASTKAGGGNEKLFF
D: -
J: TRBJ1-4
V: TRBV19

CDR3: CASSLGQRGDYGYTF
D: -
J: TRBJ1-2
V: TRBV5-1

CDR3: CASSTFFRTENNNSPLHF
D: -
J: TRBJ1-6
V: TRBV5-1

CDR3: CAWSARGNTEAFF
D: -
J: TRBJ1-1
V: TRBV30

CDR3: CASSLGGRVDEQFF
D: -
J: TRBJ2-1
V: TRBV5-8

CDR3: CASSRGEVEGPQHF
D: -
J: TRBJ1-5
V: TRBV6-1

CDR3: CASSLDYTDTQYF
D: -
J: TRBJ2-3
V: TRBV7-7

CDR3: CASSPTGNYGYTF
D: -
J: TRBJ1-2
V: TRBV11-2

CDR3: CASSHGYLTVSTDTQYF
D: -
J: TRBJ2-3
V: TRBV14

CDR3: CASSSRLAQGETQYF
D: TRBD2
J: TRBJ2-5
V: TRBV5-4

CDR3: CASSQDTDGGYGYTF
D: -
J: TRBJ1-2
V: TRBV4-1

CDR3: CASRDPGTGAYEQYF
D: TRBD1
J: TRBJ2-7
V: TRBV6-1

CDR3: CASTMTGGLGYTF
D: TRBD1
J: TRBJ1-2
V: TRBV28

CDR3: CSARGDTQYF
D: -
J: TRBJ2-3
V: TRBV20-1

CDR3: CASSPVGSGGRSTDTQYF
D: TRBD2
J: TRBJ2-3
V: TRBV9

CDR3: CASSLDGGASYNEQFF
D: -
J: TRBJ2-1
V: TRBV11-2

CDR3: CAWSATSLGQRNQPQHF
D: TRBD1
J: TRBJ1-5
V: TRBV30

CDR3: CASTDREGSQPQHF
D: TRBD1
J: TRBJ1-5
V: TRBV2

CDR3: CASSSRPVDTQYF
D: -
J: TRBJ2-3
V: TRBV19

CDR3: CASSVVGGVSEQFF
D: -
J: TRBJ2-1
V: TRBV9

CDR3: CASSLGWGEGRPQYF
D: TRBD2
J: TRBJ2-3
V: TRBV5-8

CDR3: CASSKDRGGGQPQHF
D: TRBD1
J: TRBJ1-5
V: TRBV19

CDR3: CASSPILAARSYNEQFF
D: -
J: TRBJ2-1
V: TRBV4-1

CDR3: CASSSPKRNTEAFF
D: -
J: TRBJ1-1
V: TRBV6-5

CDR3: CASSPGGLNEKLFF
D: -
J: TRBJ1-4
V: TRBV18

CDR3: CASSLGRTGAYGYTF
D: TRBD1
J: TRBJ1-2
V: TRBV7-2